This T cell receptor beta chain was captured by sequencing in a study of T cells after posttransplantation cyclophosphamide (dated by TCRdb to about 2016). For the wider study: T cell repertoire reconstitution was tracked by TRB sequencing after myeloablative bone marrow transplantation in which posttransplantation cyclophosphamide was used as GVHD prophylaxis. Antigen receptor sequencing was done on samples from some 34 PTCy-treated patients and from some 15 related bone marrow donors of those patients. TRB sequencing was performed on blood from all 35 or so PTCy patients with 1-year posttransplant specimens. TRB sequencing was also done on up to about 3 additional blood samples from 2 to 5.2 years after transplant in 3 patients, and on pretransplant blood from several patients. Because TRA and TRB clonality correlated tightly in about 9 samples, the subsequent TCR analyses were limited to TRB only. Public TRB sequences were queried against a database of over 3,500 sequences associated with responses to pathogens, tumor antigens, self-antigens and alloantigens.

V is reduced by 7 bases and J by 1 base, leaving a spacing of 11 bases between them. There are 13 amino acids in the CDR3, from cysteine to phenylalanine inclusive. Only CDR3 DNA is held: 39 bases, read in frame from base 1. Looking up the germline V gene yields CDR1 MNHNS and CDR2 SASEGT. What the research found in general, with its limitations: Across approximately 45 patients, TRB clonality was highly associated with recipient CMV seropositivity and CMV reactivation, and diversity in PTCy patients was similar to diversity in CNI/methotrexate controls. The TRB repertoires of T cells infiltrating skin or GI tract showed only limited overlap with the TRB repertoires of T cells in blood. Donor-recipient similarity was low at 1-2 months but increased during the first year, and donor CD8+ memory clones often dominated later blood repertoires.

Related bone marrow donors provided peripheral blood samples on the day of marrow donation. Peripheral blood and bone marrow mononuclear cells were isolated by Ficoll-Hypaque density centrifugation and were cryopreserved. FACS on a FACSAria II was used to sort CD4+ and CD8+ T cells, including the naive and memory subsets. Genomic DNA was the input for TRB sequencing, which was run either with the immunoSEQ assay at survey resolution or with the hsTCRB kit. For the original study's pipeline: Initial read processing used immunoSEQ software, and repertoire analyses used the LymphoSeq R package. Clonality was computed as 1 minus normalized Shannon entropy, and a Gini coefficient was also calculated for each TRB dataset. Phenotypes of unsorted samples were inferred by mapping TRB sequences from sorted subsets of the recipient or donor onto unsorted samples of the same recipient. TCRdb provides this immuneACCESS table in a form limited to in-frame rearrangements. Some clones are lacking; in checked studies, under half of them reflect an unresolved V gene, and why the rest are absent is not known. V, J and clone size were drawn from that table, and D and trimming were deduced from the DNA. The sample yields about 3,600 clones; 68% were counted once. 24% of the sample is taken by the ten largest.

A remark on this clone: The antigen it binds to is not known. Base quality data are lacking; no much larger clone is found one base away.

The receptor was isolated from a man between 45 and 60 years old. The V gene is TRBV6-1 and the J gene is TRBJ2-7; the D gene assignment is ambiguous. Sequencing was done on a sample of memory CD8+ T cells sorted from blood. The nucleotides are TGTGCCAGCAATTGGGCGACGTCCTACGAGCAGTACTTC. It codes for CASNWATSYEQYF.